This TCR beta chain derives from a study of lymphopenia after photon versus proton radiotherapy (dated by TCRdb to the late 2010s). Context from the whole study: The study compared the immunological effects of photon versus proton radiation therapy in patients with gastrointestinal tumors who developed high-grade lymphopenia. The cohort included approximately 18 patients with gastrointestinal tumors who developed lymphopenia after receiving either photon or proton therapy. The study was designed to characterize how the impact on the immune system differs between the two radiation modalities.

Results and caveats for the whole study, not just this receptor: Across the cohort, among patients who died, a greater drop in TCR diversity after the nadir was inversely correlated with overall survival time. After the lymphocyte count nadir, oligoclonal expansion, especially of CD8+ Temra cells, was observed in photon-treated repertoires, and the drop in diversity was driven by this expansion. During treatment, patients who received photon therapy lost naive T cells and TCR diversity and gained effector/memory populations, whereas patients who received proton therapy remained relatively stable. The authors looked at the survival association only in patients who died, and they framed better survival with proton therapy as a possibility rather than a demonstrated result.

This clone was seen a single time. It has no known antigen specificity. The sample holds no much larger clone one base away, and base qualities are not on file. Libraries were prepared through the immunoSEQ multiplex PCR assay. T cell repertoires were profiled with deep sequencing of rearranged TCR beta loci together with multiparametric flow cytometry. TCRdb took this table from immuneACCESS and kept in-frame rearrangements with V and J called. Such tables lack part of the clones; where checked against another copy, unresolved V genes explain under half of the gap, and the rest is unexplained. In this sample the table shows 7,100 or so clones, roughly nine tenths of which occur a single time. Clones ranked in the top ten supply about 3% of the sample. The V and J ends are trimmed by 0 bases and 7 bases, leaving 6 bases between them. The germline V gene provides CDR1 LGHNA and CDR2 YNFKEQ. The CDR3 runs 12 residues from the cysteine to the phenylalanine. Kept here is only the CDR3 DNA, which spans 36 bases and is read in frame from base 1.

Sequences were derived from peripheral blood, sampled from a patient treated with photon-based radiotherapy. The chain links TRBV4-2 with TRBJ1-1; no D gene is confidently identified. This TCR came from a woman in her 70s with pancreatic cancer. The nucleotide sequence is TGTGCCAGCAGCCAAGATGGCCTTGAAGCTTTCTTT. Translated, this is CASSQDGLEAFF.